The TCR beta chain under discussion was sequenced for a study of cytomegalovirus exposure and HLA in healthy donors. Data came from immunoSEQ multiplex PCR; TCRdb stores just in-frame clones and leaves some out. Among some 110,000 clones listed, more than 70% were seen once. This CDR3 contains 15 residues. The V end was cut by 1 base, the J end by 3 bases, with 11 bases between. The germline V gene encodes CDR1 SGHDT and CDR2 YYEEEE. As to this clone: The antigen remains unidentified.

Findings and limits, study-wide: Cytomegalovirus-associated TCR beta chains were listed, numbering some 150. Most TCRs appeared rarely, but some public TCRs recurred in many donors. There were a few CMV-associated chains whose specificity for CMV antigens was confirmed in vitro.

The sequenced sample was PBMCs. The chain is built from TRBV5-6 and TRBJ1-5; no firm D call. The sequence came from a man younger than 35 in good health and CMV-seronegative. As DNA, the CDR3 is TGTGCCAGCAGCTTGAAAACAGCAAACAATCAGCCCCAGCATTTT. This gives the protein CASSLKTANNQPQHF.